This entry concerns a single T cell receptor beta chain. V trimming: 6 bases; J trimming: 4 bases; junction bases outside the gene matches: 17. This CDR3 contains 18 residues. The V gene's germline CDR1 is LGHNT and CDR2 FRNRAP. The sample comes from a study of cytomegalovirus exposure and HLA in healthy donors. In the PCR, 60 Vbeta and 13 Jbeta primers were used. Clones were sequenced by immunoSEQ multiplex PCR, and TCRdb holds only the in-frame ones, with some missing. The sample lists approximately 100,000 clones; around 84% were seen once. What was sequenced was PBMCs. The chain links TRBV12-5 to TRBJ2-1; 8 bases agree with TRBD1. This TCR derives from a man aged 18 to 29 in good health and CMV-seronegative. The CDR3 region is CASGPIKPGQDKYNEQFF. CDR3 nucleotide sequence: TGTGCTAGTGGACCCATCAAACCGGGACAGGATAAGTACAATGAGCAGTTCTTC.